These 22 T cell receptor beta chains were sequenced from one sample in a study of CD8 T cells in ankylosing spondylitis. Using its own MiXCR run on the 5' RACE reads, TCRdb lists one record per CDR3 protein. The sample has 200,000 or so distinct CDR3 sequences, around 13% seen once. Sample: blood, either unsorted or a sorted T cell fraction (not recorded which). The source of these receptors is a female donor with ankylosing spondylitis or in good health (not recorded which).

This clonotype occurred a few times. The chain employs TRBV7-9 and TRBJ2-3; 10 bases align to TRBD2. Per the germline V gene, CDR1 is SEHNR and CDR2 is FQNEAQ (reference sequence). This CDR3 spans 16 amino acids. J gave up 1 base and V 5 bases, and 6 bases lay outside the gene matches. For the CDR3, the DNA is TGTGCCAGCAGCCCAGAGGGGACTAGCGGCACAGATACGCAGTATTTT. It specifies CASSPEGTSGTDTQYF. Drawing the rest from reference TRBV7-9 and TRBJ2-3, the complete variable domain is DTGVSQNPRHKITKRGQNVTFRCDPISEHNRLYWYRQTLGQGPEFLTYFQNEAQLEKSRLLSDRFSAERPKGSFSTLEIQRTEQGDSAMYLCASSPEGTSGTDTQYFGPGTRLTVL.

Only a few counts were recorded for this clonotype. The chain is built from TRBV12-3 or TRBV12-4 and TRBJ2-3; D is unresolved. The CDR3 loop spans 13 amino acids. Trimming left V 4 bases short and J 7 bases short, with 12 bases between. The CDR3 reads CASSSSGGNTQYF. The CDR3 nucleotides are TGTGCCAGCAGTTCGAGTGGTGGGAATACGCAGTATTTT.

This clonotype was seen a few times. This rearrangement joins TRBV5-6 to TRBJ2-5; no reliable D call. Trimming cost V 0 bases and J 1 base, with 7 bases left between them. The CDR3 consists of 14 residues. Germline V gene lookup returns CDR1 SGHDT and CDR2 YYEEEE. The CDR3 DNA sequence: TGTGCCAGCAGCTTGGAACAGATCCAAGAGACCCAGTACTTC. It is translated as CASSLEQIQETQYF. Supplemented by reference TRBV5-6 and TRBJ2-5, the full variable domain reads DAGVTQSPTHLIKTRGQQVTLRCSPKSGHDTVSWYQQALGQGPQFIFQYYEEEERQRGNFPDRFSGHQFPNYSSELNVNALLLGDSALYLCASSLEQIQETQYFGPGTRLLVL.

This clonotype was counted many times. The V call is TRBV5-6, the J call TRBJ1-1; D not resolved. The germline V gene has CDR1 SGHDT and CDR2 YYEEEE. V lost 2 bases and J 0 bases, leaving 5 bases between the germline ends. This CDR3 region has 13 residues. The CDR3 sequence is CASSFSVNTEAFF. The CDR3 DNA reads TGTGCCAGCAGCTTTTCGGTGAACACTGAAGCTTTCTTT. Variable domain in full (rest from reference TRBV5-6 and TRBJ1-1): DAGVTQSPTHLIKTRGQQVTLRCSPKSGHDTVSWYQQALGQGPQFIFQYYEEEERQRGNFPDRFSGHQFPNYSSELNVNALLLGDSALYLCASSFSVNTEAFFGQGTRLTVV.

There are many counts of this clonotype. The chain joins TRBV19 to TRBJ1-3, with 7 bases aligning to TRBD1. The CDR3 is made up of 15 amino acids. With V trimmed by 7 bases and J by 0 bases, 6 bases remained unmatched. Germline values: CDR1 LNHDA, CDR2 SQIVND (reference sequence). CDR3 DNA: TGTGCCAGTACACGGGACAGCAGCTCTGGAAACACCATATATTTT. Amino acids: CASTRDSSSGNTIYF.

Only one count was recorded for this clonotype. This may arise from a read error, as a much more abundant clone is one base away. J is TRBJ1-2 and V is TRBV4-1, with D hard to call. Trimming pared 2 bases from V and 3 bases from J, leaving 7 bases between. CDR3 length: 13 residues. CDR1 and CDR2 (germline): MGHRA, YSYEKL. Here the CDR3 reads CASSQQEDYGYTF. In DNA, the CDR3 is TGCGCCAGCAGCCAACAAGAAGACTATGGCTACACCTTC.

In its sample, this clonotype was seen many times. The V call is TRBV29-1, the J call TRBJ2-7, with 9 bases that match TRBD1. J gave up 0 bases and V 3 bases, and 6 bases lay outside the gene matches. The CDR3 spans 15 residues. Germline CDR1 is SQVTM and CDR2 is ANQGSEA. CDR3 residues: CSVDGQGSNSYEQYF. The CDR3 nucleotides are TGCAGCGTTGATGGACAGGGGTCAAACTCCTACGAGCAGTACTTC.

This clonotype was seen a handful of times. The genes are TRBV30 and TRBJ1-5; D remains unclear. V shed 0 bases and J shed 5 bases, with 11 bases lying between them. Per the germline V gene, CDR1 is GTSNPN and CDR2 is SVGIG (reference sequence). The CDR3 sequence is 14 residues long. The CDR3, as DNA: TGTGCCTGGAGTGTACTTGGGTTCGATCAGCCCCAGCATTTT. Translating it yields CAWSVLGFDQPQHF.

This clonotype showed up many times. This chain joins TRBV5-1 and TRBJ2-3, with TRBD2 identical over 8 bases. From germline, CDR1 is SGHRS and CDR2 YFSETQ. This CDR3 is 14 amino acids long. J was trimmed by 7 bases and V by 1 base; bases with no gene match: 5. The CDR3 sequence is CASSLSTSGYTQYF. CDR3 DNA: TGCGCCAGCAGCTTGTCTACTAGCGGCTATACGCAGTATTTT. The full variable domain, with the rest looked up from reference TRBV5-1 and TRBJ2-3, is KAGVTQTPRYLIKTRGQQVTLSCSPISGHRSVSWYQQTPGQGLQFLFEYFSETQRNKGNFPGRFSGRQFSNSRSEMNVSTLELGDSALYLCASSLSTSGYTQYFGPGTRLTVL.

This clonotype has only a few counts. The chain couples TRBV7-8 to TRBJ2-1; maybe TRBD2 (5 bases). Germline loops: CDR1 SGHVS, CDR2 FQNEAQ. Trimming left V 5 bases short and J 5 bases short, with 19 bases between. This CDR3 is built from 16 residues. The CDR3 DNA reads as TGTGCCAGCAGCAAGCGAAGGACTGTGTTTGACAATGAGCAGTTCTTC. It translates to CASSKRRTVFDNEQFF.

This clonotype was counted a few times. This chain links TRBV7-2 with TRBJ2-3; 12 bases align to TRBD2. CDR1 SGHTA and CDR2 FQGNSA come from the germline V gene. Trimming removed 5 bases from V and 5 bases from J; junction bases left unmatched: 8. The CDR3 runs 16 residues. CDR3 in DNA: TGTGCCAGCAGCACTCGGACTAGCGGGAATCAAGATACGCAGTATTTT. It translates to CASSTRTSGNQDTQYF.

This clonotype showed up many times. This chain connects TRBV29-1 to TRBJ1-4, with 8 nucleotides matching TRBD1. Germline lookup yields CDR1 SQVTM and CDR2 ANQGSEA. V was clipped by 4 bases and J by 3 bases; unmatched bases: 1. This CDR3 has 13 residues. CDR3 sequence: CSVAGQANEKLFF. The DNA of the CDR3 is TGCAGCGTTGCGGGACAGGCTAATGAAAAACTGTTTTTT.

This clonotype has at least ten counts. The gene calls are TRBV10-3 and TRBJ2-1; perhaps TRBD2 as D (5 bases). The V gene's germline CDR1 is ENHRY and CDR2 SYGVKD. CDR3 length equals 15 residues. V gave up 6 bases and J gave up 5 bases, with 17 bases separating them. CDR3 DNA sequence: TGTGCCATCAGCCTCAAAACGAGCGGCAACAATGAGCAGTTCTTC. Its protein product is CAISLKTSGNNEQFF.

CDR3 in DNA: TGTGCTAGTGGGTGGACAGGGCTGTCTGGAGCTTTCTTT. It translates to CASGWTGLSGAFF. The genes are TRBV12-5 and TRBJ1-1; 8 nucleotides agree with TRBD1. Trimming removed 6 bases from V and 10 bases from J; junction bases left unmatched: 10. The CDR3 runs to 13 residues. The germline V gene encodes CDR1 LGHNT and CDR2 FRNRAP.

The CDR3 DNA sequence: TGCGCCAGCAGATTGATCCTCCGACGGGGGGGCGGTGATGGCTACACCTTC. It yields the protein CASRLILRRGGGDGYTF. The chain recombines TRBV5-1 with TRBJ1-2; D is possibly TRBD1 (6 bases). From germline, CDR1 is SGHRS and CDR2 YFSETQ. The CDR3 is made up of 17 amino acids. V was pared by 5 bases and J by 6 bases, with 26 bases between.

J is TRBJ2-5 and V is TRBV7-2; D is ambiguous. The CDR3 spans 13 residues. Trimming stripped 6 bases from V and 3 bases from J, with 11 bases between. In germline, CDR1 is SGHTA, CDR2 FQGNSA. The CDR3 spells CASRQGFKETQYF. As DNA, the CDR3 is TGTGCCAGCAGGCAAGGGTTTAAAGAGACCCAGTACTTC.

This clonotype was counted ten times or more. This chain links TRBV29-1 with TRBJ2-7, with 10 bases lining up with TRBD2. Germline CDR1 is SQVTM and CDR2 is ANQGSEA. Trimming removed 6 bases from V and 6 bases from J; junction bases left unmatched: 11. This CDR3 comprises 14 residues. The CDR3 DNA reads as TGCAGCGTGGAGCGTCTAGCGGGAGTTCGCGAGCAGTACTTC. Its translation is CSVERLAGVREQYF.

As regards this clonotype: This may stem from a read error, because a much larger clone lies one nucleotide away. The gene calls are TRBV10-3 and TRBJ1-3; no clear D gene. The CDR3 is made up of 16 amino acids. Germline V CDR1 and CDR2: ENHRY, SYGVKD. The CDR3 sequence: CAISSQVGSSGSTIYF. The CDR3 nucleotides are TGTGCCATCAGCAGCCAGGTCGGAAGCTCTGGAAGCACCATATATTTT.

The CDR3 here is CSARDLQGLAAYNEQFF. CDR3 nucleotide sequence: TGCAGTGCTAGAGATCTTCAGGGTCTAGCAGCTTACAATGAGCAGTTCTTC. The chain couples TRBV20-1 to TRBJ2-1, with D possibly called TRBD1 or TRBD2 (5 bases each). Trimming removed 0 bases at V and 4 bases at J, with 19 bases between. Germline loops: CDR1 DFQATT, CDR2 SNEGSKA (reference sequence). The CDR3 runs 17 residues.

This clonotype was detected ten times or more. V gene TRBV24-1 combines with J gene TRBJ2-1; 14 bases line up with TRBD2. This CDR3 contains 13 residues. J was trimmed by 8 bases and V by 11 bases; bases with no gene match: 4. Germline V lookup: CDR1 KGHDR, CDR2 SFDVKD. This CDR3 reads CAIGTSGRDEQFF. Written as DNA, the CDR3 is TGTGCCATCGGGACTAGCGGGAGAGATGAGCAGTTCTTC.

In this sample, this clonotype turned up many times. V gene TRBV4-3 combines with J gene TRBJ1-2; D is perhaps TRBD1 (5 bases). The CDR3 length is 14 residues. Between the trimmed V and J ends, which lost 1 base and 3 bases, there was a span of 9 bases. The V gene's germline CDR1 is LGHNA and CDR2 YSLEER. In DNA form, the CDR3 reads TGCGCCAGCAGCCAAGGGAGCAGGGACTATGGCTACACCTTC. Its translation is CASSQGSRDYGYTF.

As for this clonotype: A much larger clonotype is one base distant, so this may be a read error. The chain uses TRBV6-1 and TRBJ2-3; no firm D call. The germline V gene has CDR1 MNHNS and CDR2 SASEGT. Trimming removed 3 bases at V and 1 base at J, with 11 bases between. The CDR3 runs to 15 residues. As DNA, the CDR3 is TGTGCCAGCAGTGAGGGCAGAACTTGCACAGATACGCAGTATTTT. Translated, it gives CASSEGRTCTDTQYF.